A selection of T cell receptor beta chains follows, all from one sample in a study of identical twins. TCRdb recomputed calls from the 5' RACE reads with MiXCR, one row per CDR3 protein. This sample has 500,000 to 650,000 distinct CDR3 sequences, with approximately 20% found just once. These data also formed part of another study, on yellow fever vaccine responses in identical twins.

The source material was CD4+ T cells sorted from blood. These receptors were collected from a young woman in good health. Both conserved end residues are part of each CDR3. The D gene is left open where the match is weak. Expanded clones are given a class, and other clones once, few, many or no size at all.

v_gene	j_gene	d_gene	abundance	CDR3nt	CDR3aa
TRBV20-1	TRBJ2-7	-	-	TGCAGTGCTAGAGGTTGGGGGTCTTCTTTCGAGCAGTACTTC	CSARGWGSSFEQYF
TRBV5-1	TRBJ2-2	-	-	TGCGCCAGCAGCAGGAGTAGAACGATGAACACCGGGGAGCTGTTTTTT	CASSRSRTMNTGELFF
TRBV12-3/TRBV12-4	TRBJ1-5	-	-	TGTGCCAGCAGTTTTGCTCGAATCAATCAGCCCCAGCATTTT	CASSFARINQPQHF
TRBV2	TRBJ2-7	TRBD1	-	TGTGCCAGCAGTGAAGTACAGGGGCAGGGGGAGCAGTACTTC	CASSEVQGQGEQYF
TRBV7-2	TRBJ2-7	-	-	TGTGCCAGCAGCTCCGACTACGAGCAGTACTTC	CASSSDYEQYF
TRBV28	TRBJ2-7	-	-	TGTGCCAGCAGCACCGGACTTACAACTTACGAGCAGTACTTC	CASSTGLTTYEQYF
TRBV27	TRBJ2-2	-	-	TGTGCCAGCAGCCGACGGGAGCTAACAAACACCGGGGAGCTGTTTTTT	CASSRRELTNTGELFF
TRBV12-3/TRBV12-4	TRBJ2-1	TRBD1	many	TGTGCCAGCAGCTTACAGGGGAATGAGCAGTTCTTC	CASSLQGNEQFF
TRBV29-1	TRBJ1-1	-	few	TGCAGCGTTGAAACTCTCCTAGGTGGGGAGACTGAAGCTTTCTTT	CSVETLLGGETEAFF
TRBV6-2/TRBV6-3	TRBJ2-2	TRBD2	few	TGTGCCAGCAGTTTCAGCGGGGGGGACACCGGGGAGCTGTTTTTT	CASSFSGGDTGELFF
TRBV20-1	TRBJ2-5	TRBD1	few	TGCAGTGCTAGAGATCCAGATGGGACAGGGCAAAAAGAGACCCAGTACTTC	CSARDPDGTGQKETQYF
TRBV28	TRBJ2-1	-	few	TGTGCCAGCAGTTCACCAACAGGGTGGGGGAATGAGCAGTTCTTC	CASSSPTGWGNEQFF
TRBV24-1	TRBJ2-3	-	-	TGTGCCACCAGTGACCAGGGACCCACAGATACGCAGTATTTT	CATSDQGPTDTQYF
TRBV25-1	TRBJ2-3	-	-	TGTGCCAGCAGTGAATGGACGGCCACAGATACGCAGTATTTT	CASSEWTATDTQYF
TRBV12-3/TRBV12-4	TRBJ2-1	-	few	TGTGCCAGCAGGCTCGGACTGGCCAGATACAATGAGCAGTTCTTC	CASRLGLARYNEQFF
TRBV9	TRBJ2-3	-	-	TGTGCCAGCAGCGAACTATCCACAGATACGCAGTATTTT	CASSELSTDTQYF
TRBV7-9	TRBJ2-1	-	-	TGTGCCAGCAGCAAAGACAGCGACAATGAGCAGTTCTTC	CASSKDSDNEQFF
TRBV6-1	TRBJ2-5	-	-	TGTGCCAGCGTAACCCATCAGGGTGCAGGGGAGACCCAGTACTTC	CASVTHQGAGETQYF
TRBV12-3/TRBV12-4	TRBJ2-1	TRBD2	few	TGTGCCAGCACCACCGGGACTAGCGGATACAATGAGCAGTTCTTC	CASTTGTSGYNEQFF
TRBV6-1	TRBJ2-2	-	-	TGTGCCAGCAGTGTTTTGGAAAACACCGGGGAGCTGTTTTTT	CASSVLENTGELFF
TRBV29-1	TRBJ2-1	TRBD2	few	TGCAGCGTTGAAGTATTAGGGCGGGAGGGACTTGAGCAGTTCTTC	CSVEVLGREGLEQFF
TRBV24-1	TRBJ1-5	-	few	TGTGCCACCAGCGCTCCGGGCGGGAGCAATCAGCCCCAGCATTTT	CATSAPGGSNQPQHF
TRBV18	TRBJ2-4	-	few	TGTGCCAGCTCACCCCAGGGGACATTTCTAGCCAAAAACATTCAGTACTTC	CASSPQGTFLAKNIQYF
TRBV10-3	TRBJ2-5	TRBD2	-	TGTGCCACCCGGCCCGGACTAGCGGGGGGGGAGACCCAGTACTTC	CATRPGLAGGETQYF
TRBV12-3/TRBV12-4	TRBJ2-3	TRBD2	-	TGTGCCAGCACCCTAGCGGGAGATACGCAGTATTTT	CASTLAGDTQYF
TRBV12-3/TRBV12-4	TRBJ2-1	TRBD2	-	TGTGCCAGCAGTTTTCAACTAGCGGGGGGCCAAATCCCCTACAATGAGCAGTTCTTC	CASSFQLAGGQIPYNEQFF
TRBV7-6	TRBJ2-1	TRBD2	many	TGTGCCAGCAGCGTGCGACTAGCGGGAGACGATGAGCAGTTCTTC	CASSVRLAGDDEQFF
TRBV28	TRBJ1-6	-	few	TGTGCCAGCACAAGGTGGGGGTCACCCCTCCACTTT	CASTRWGSPLHF
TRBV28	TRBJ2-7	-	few	TGTGCCAGCAGTTCCGCCGGGACACCAGCCTACGAGCAGTACTTC	CASSSAGTPAYEQYF
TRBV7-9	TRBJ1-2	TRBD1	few	TGTGCCAGCAGCTTAGAGGGACAGGGTAACTATGGATACACCTTC	CASSLEGQGNYGYTF
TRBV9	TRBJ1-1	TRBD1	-	TGTGCCAGCAGCGACCCCGGGCAGGGGGCGAACACTGAAGCTTTCTTT	CASSDPGQGANTEAFF
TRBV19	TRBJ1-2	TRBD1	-	TGTGCCAGTAGTCTTCTCCGGGACAGCGACTATGGCTACACCTTC	CASSLLRDSDYGYTF
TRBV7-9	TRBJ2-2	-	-	TGTGCCAGCAGATTCACAGGGTTCGCCGGGGAGCTGTTTTTT	CASRFTGFAGELFF
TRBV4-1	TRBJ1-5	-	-	TGCGCCAGCAGCCAAGATCTGGGTTATCAGCCCCAGCATTTT	CASSQDLGYQPQHF
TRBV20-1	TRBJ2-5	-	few	TGCAGTGCTAGCCGGGGGCAAGAGACCCAGTACTTC	CSASRGQETQYF
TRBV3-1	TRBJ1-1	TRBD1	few	TGTGCCAGCAGCCCTCTACAGGGGGCGCCGGGGGACACTGAAGCTTTCTTT	CASSPLQGAPGDTEAFF
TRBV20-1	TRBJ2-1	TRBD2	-	TGCAGTGCTAGACGAGCGGGAGGGAGCTCCTACAATGAGCAGTTCTTC	CSARRAGGSSYNEQFF
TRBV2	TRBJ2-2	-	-	TGTGCCAGCAACCCGGGACCACCGAACACCGGGGAGCTGTTTTTT	CASNPGPPNTGELFF
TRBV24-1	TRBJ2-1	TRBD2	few	TGTGCCACCAGACTATCTAGGGTGCTAGCGGGAGGTAATGAGCAGTTCTTC	CATRLSRVLAGGNEQFF
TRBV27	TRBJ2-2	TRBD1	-	TGTGCCAGCAGATGGACAGGGGGCGCGGCCGGGGAGCTGTTTTTT	CASRWTGGAAGELFF
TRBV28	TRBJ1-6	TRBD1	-	TGTGCCAGCAGTTCCCCGGGTTTACAGGGGGTCGGGAATTCACCCCTCCACTTT	CASSSPGLQGVGNSPLHF
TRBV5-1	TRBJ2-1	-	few	TGCGCCAGCAGCCTCGGGACCCGCACAGGGACCTACAATGAGCAGTTCTTC	CASSLGTRTGTYNEQFF